The source of this T cell receptor (beta chain) is a study of B cell selection in AIRE deficiency. CDR1 is SGHTA, CDR2 FQGTGA, per germline. The V and J ends lost 5 bases and 5 bases respectively, with 18 bases between them. The CDR3 consists of 15 residues. Here immunoSEQ multiplex PCR was the method, and the copy in TCRdb shows in-frame clones only, minus some. The table records tens of thousands of clones, around 97% of them present only once. Sorting defined conventional CD4 T cells as CD4+CD127+. The receptor comes from a human donor in good health. Sample: CD4+CD127+ conventional T cells sorted from PBMCs. The chain recombines TRBV7-3 with TRBJ2-5; no clear D. The CDR3 loop is CASSRSPPDRETQYF. The CDR3 bases are TGTGCCAGCAGCCGAAGCCCGCCCGACCGGGAGACCCAGTACTTC.